The clone carrying this T cell receptor (beta chain) was observed a handful of times. The V and J ends lost 5 bases and 6 bases respectively, with 25 bases between them. The CDR3 has 17 residues. TCRdb reanalysed the 5' RACE reads using MiXCR and keeps one entry per CDR3 protein. The sample has roughly 45,000 distinct CDR3 sequences; 30% are singletons. Sequencing was done on a sample of tumor-infiltrating memory CD4+ T cells sorted from the breast tumor. The subset is: memory CD4+ T cells, CD4+CD45RO+CD25-. The chain carries TRBV12-3 or TRBV12-4 and TRBJ1-1; D remains ambiguous. The receptor was derived from a female donor with breast cancer. The chain's CDR3 is CASSTRLPGPQGSEAFF. The CDR3 DNA reads as TGTGCCAGCAGTACCCGACTTCCGGGCCCGCAAGGCTCTGAAGCTTTCTTT.